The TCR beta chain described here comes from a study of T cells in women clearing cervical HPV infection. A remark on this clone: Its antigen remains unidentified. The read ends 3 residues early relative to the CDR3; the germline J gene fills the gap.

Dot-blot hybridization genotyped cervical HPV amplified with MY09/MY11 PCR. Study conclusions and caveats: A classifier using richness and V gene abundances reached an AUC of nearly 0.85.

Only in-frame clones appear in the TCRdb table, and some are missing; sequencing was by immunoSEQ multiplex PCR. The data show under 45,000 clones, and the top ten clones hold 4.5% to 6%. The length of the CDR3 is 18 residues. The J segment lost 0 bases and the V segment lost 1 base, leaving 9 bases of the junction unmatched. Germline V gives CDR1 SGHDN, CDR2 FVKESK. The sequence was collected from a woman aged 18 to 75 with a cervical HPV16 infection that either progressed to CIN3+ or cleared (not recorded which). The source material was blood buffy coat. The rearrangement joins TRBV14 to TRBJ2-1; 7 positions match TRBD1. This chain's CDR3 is CASSQGIGTASSYNEQFF. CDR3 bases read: TGTGCCAGCAGCCAAGGGATCGGGACAGCCTCCTCCTACAATGAG.